Included here is one T cell receptor beta chain sequence, with context. Its antigen is unidentified. The source of the sample is a study of cytomegalovirus exposure and HLA in healthy donors. Study results and limitations: Common viral pathogens seemed to be connected with several of the most significant clusters, according to a later analysis. An analysis done earlier found most TCR beta V segments productive about 87% or about 30% of the time. TCR beta chains numbering some 160 were designated cytomegalovirus-associated.

The primer mix had 60 Vbeta and 13 Jbeta primers. Profiling relied on immunoSEQ multiplex PCR, and the TCRdb table lists in-frame clones only, not all of them. The sample contains some 120,000 clones, roughly 80% of which appear only once. Germline V gene data show CDR1 as MNHEY and CDR2 as SVGAGI. There are 13 residues in the CDR3. V dropped 8 bases and J dropped 3; count of bases not matched to a gene: 4. The TCR originated in a man aged 50 to 59 in good health and CMV-seronegative. The sequenced sample was PBMCs. V gene TRBV6-5 combines with J gene TRBJ2-3, with 8 nucleotides matching TRBD2. CDR3 sequence: CASVAGGTDTQYF. In DNA, the CDR3 is TGTGCCAGCGTTGCGGGGGGTACAGATACGCAGTATTTT.